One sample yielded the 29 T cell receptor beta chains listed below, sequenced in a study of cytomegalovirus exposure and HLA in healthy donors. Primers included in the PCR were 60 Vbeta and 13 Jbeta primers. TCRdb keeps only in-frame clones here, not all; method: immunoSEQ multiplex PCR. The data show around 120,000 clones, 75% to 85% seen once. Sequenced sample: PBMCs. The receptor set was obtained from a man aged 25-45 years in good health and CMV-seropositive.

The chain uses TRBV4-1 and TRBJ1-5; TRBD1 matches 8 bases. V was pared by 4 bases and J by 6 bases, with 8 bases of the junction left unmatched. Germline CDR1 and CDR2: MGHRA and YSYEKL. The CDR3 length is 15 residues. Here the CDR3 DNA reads TGCGCCAGCAGCCCGTGGACAGGGACTTTTCAGCCCCAGCATTTT. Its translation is CASSPWTGTFQPQHF.

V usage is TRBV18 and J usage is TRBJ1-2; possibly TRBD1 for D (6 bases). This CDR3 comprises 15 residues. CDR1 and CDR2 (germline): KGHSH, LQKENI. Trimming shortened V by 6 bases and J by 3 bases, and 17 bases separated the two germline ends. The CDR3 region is CASSPLLGADYGYTF. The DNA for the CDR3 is TGTGCCAGCTCGCCGCTTCTGGGGGCTGACTATGGCTACACCTTC.

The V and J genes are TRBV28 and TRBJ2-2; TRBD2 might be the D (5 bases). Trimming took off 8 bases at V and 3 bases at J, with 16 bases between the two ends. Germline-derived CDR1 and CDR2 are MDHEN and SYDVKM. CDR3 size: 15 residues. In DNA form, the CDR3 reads TGTGCCAGCGGCCTCAGAGGGAGCGACACCGGGGAGCTGTTTTTT. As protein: CASGLRGSDTGELFF.

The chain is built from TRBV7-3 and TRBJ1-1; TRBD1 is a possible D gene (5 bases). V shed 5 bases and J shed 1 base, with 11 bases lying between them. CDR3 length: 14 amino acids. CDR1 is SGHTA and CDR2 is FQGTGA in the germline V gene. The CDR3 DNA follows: TGTGCCAGCAGCCCCCGGACAAGGAACACTGAAGCTTTCTTT. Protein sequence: CASSPRTRNTEAFF.

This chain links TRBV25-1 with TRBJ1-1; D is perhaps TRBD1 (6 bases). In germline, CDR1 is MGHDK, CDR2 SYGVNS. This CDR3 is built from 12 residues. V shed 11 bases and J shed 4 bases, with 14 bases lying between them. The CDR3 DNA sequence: TGTGCCGGAGAGGGGGAAGGCACTGAAGCTTTCTTT. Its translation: CAGEGEGTEAFF. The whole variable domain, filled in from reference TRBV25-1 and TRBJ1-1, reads EADIYQTPRYLVIGTGKKITLECSQTMGHDKMYWYQQDPGMELHLIHYSYGVNSTEKGDLSSESTVSRIRTEHFPLTLESARPSHTSQYLCAGEGEGTEAFFGQGTRLTVV.

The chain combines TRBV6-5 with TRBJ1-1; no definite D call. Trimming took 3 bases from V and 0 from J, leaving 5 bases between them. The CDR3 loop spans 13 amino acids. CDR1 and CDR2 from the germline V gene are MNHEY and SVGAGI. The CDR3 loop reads CASSYQVNTEAFF. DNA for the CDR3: TGTGCCAGCAGTTATCAGGTGAACACTGAAGCTTTCTTT.

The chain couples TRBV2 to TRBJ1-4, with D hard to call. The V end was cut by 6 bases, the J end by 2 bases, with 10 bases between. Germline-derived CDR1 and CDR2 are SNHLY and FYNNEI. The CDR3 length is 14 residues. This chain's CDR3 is CASRKRATNEKLFF. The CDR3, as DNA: TGTGCCAGCAGGAAGAGGGCTACTAATGAAAAACTGTTTTTT.

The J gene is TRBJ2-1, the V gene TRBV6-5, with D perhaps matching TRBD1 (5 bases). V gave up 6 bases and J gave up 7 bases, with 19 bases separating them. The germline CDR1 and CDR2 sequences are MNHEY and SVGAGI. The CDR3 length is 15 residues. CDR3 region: CASSPLWSSGNEQFF. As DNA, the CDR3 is TGTGCCAGCAGCCCATTGTGGAGCTCAGGGAATGAGCAGTTCTTC.

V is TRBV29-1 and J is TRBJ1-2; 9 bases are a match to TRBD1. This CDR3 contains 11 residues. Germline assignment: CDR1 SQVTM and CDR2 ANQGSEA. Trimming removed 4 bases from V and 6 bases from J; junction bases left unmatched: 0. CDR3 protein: CSVGTGDGYTF. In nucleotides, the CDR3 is TGCAGCGTTGGGACAGGGGATGGCTACACCTTC.

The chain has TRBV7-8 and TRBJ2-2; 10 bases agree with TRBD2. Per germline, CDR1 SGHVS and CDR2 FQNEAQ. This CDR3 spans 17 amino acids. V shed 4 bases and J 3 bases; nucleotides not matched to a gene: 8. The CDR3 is CASSSHFSGGDTGELFF. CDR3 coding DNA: TGTGCCAGCAGCTCCCACTTCAGCGGGGGGGACACCGGGGAGCTGTTTTTT.

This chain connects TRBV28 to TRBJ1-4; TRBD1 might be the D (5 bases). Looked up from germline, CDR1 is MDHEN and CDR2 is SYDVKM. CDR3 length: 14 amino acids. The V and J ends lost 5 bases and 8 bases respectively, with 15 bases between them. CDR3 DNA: TGTGCCAGCAGTCCGGCGGGGGGGGGAGAAAAACTGTTTTTT. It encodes CASSPAGGGEKLFF. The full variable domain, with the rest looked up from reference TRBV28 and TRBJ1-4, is DVKVTQSSRYLVKRTGEKVFLECVQDMDHENMFWYRQDPGLGLRLIYFSYDVKMKEKGDIPEGYSVSREKKERFSLILESASTNQTSMYLCASSPAGGGEKLFFGSGTQLSVL.

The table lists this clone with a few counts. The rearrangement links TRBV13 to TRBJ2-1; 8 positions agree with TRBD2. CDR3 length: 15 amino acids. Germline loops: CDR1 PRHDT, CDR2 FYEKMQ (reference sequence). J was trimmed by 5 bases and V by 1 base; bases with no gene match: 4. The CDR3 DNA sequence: TGTGCCAGCAGCTTAGCGGGTAGCGGGGACAATGAGCAGTTCTTC. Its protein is CASSLAGSGDNEQFF.

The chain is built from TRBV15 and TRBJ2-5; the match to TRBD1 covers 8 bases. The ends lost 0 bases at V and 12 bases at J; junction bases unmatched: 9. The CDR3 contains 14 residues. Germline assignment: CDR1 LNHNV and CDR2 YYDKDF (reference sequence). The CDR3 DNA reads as TGTGCCACCAGCAGAGATCGGCCACAGGGGGAAAAGTACTTC. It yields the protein CATSRDRPQGEKYF. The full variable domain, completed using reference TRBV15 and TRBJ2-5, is DAMVIQNPRYQVTQFGKPVTLSCSQTLNHNVMYWYQQKSSQAPKLLFHYYDKDFNNEADTPDNFQSRRPNTSFCFLDIRSPGLGDTAMYLCATSRDRPQGEKYFGPGTRLLVL.

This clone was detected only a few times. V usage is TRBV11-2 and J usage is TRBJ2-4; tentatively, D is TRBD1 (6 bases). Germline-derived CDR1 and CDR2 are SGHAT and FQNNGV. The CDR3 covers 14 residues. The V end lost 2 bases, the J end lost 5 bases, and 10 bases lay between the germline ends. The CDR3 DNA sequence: TGTGCCAGCAGCTTATGGCACAGGGAAAACATTCAGTACTTC. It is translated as CASSLWHRENIQYF.

The CDR3 protein is CASSYQGLSTEAFF. The CDR3 DNA is TGTGCCAGCAGTTACCAAGGACTAAGCACTGAAGCTTTCTTT. The V and J genes are TRBV6-6 and TRBJ1-1; no reliable D call. The V end lost 2 bases, the J end lost 4 bases, and 11 bases lay between the germline ends. Germline CDR1 reads MNHNY; CDR2 reads SVGAGI (reference sequence). The CDR3 is made up of 14 amino acids.

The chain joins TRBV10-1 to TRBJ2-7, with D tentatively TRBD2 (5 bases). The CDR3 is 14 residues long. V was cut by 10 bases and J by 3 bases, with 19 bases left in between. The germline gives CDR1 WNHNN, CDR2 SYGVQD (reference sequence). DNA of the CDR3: TGCGCCATCGTGGTCTTGCTAGCTCACTACGAGCAGTACTTC. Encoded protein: CAIVVLLAHYEQYF.

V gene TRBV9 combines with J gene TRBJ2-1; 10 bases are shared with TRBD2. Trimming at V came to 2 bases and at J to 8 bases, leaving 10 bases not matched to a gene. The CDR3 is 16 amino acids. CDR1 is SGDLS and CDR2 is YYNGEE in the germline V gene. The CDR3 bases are TGTGCCAGCAGCGTCTATAGCGGGGGGCCGGGAGATGAGCAGTTCTTC. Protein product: CASSVYSGGPGDEQFF.

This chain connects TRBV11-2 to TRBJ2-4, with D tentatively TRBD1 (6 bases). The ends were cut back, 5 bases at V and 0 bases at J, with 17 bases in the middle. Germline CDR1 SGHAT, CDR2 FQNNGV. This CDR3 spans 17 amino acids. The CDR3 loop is CASSPWTANLAKNIQYF. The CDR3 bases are TGTGCCAGCAGCCCCTGGACAGCCAACTTAGCCAAAAACATTCAGTACTTC.

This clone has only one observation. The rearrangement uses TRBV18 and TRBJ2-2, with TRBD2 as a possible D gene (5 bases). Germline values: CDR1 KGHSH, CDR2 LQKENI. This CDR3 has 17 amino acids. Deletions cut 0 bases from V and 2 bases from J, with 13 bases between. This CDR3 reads CASSPPSKDLNTGELFF. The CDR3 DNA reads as TGTGCCAGCTCACCACCTTCGAAGGACTTAAACACCGGGGAGCTGTTTTTT.

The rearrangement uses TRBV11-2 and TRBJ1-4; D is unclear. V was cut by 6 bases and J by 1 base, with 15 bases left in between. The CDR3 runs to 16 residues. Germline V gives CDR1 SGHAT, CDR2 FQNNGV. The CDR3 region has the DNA TGTGCCAGCAGAAAAACTACCCCGGGAACTAATGAAAAACTGTTTTTT. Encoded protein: CASRKTTPGTNEKLFF.

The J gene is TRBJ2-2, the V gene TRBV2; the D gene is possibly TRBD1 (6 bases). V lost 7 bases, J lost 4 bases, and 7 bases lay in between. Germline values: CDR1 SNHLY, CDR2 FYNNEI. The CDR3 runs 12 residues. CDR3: CASNRATGELFF. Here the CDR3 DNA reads TGTGCCAGCAACAGGGCCACCGGGGAGCTGTTTTTT.

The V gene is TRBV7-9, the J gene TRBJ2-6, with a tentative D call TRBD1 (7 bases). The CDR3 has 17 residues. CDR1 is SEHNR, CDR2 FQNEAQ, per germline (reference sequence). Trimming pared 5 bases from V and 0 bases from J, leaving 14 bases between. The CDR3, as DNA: TGTGCCAGCAGCCTATCAGGGGGGACCTCTGGGGCCAACGTCCTGACTTTC. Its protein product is CASSLSGGTSGANVLTF.

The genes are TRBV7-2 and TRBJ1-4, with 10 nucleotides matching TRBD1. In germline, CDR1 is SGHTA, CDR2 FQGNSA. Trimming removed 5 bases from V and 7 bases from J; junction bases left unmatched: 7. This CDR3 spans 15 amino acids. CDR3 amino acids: CASSDRTGGGEKLFF. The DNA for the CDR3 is TGTGCCAGCAGCGACCGGACAGGGGGAGGTGAAAAACTGTTTTTT. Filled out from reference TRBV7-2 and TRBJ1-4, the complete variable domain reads GAGVSQSPSNKVTEKGKDVELRCDPISGHTALYWYRQSLGQGLEFLIYFQGNSAPDKSGLPSDRFSAERTGGSVSTLTIQRTQQEDSAVYLCASSDRTGGGEKLFFGSGTQLSVL.

Here the CDR3 DNA reads TGTGCCAGCAGCCTGGACGGGACCTACGAGCAGTACTTC. Translating it yields CASSLDGTYEQYF. V is TRBV9 and J is TRBJ2-7; weak D call: TRBD2 (5 bases). Trimming stripped 4 bases from V and 2 bases from J, with 10 bases between. This CDR3 is 13 amino acids long. Germline V CDR1 and CDR2: SGDLS, YYNGEE.

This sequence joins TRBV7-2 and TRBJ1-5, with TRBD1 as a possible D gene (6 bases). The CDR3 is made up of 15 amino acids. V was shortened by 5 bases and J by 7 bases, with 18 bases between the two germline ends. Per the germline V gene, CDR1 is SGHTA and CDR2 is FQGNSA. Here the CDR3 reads CASSQGTREQQPQHF. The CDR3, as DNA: TGTGCCAGCAGCCAGGGGACAAGGGAGCAACAGCCCCAGCATTTT. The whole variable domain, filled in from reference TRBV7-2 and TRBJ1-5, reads GAGVSQSPSNKVTEKGKDVELRCDPISGHTALYWYRQSLGQGLEFLIYFQGNSAPDKSGLPSDRFSAERTGGSVSTLTIQRTQQEDSAVYLCASSQGTREQQPQHFGDGTRLSIL.

The DNA of the CDR3 is TGTGCCAGCAGCCCCTTCGAGGGAGGCTACACCTTC. The encoded protein is CASSPFEGGYTF. This chain connects TRBV7-2 to TRBJ1-2, with D unclear. The CDR3 length is 12 residues. Trimming cost V 5 bases and J 8 bases, with 12 bases left between them. The germline V gene has CDR1 SGHTA and CDR2 FQGNSA.

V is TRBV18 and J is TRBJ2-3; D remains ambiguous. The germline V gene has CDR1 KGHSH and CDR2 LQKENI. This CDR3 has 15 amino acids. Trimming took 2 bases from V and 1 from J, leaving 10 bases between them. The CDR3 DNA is TGTGCCAGCTCACCAGTGGCAGTTGGCACAGATACGCAGTATTTT. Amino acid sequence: CASSPVAVGTDTQYF.

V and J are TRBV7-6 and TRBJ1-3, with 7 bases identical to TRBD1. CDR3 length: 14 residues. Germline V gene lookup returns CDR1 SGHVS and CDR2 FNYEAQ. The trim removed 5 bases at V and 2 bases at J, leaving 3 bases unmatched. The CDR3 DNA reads TGTGCCAGCAGCCCTACAGGGGCTGGAAACACCATATATTTT. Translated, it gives CASSPTGAGNTIYF.

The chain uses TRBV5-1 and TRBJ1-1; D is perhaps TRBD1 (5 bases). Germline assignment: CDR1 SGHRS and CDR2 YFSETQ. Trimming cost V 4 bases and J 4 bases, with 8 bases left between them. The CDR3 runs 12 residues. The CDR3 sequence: CASSGGGTEAFF. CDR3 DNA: TGCGCCAGCAGCGGGGGGGGCACTGAAGCTTTCTTT.